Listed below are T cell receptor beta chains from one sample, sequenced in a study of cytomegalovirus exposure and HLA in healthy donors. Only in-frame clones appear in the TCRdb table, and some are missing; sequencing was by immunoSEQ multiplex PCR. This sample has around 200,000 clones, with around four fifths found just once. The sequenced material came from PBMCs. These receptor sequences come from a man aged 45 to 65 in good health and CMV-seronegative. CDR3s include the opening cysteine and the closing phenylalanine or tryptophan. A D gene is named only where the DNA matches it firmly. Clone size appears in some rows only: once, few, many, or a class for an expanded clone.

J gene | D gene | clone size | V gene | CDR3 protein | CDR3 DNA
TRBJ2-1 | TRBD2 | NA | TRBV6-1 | CASSEDSGSYGEQFF | TGTGCCAGCAGTGAAGATAGCGGGAGTTATGGTGAGCAGTTCTTC
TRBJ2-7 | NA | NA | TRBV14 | CASGSDSSYEQYF | TGTGCCAGCGGATCCGACAGTTCCTACGAGCAGTACTTC
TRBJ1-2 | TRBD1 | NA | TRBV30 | CAWSPQGSNYGYTF | TGTGCCTGGAGCCCACAGGGGTCTAACTATGGCTACACCTTC
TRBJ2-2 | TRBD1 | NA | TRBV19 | CASSMGTGGDTGELFF | TGTGCCAGTAGTATGGGGACAGGGGGGGACACCGGGGAGCTGTTTTTT
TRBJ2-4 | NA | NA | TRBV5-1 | CASSLVGGGSLGNIQYF | TGCGCCAGCAGCTTGGTCGGTGGAGGGTCTTTGGGAAACATTCAGTACTTC
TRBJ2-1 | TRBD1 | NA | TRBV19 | CASSVDRGYSNEQFF | TGTGCCAGTAGTGTGGACAGGGGGTACAGCAATGAGCAGTTCTTC
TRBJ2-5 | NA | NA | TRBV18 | CASSPQGQETQYF | TGTGCCAGCTCACCACAGGGGCAGGAGACCCAGTACTTC
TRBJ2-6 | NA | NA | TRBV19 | CASSISGANVLTF | TGTGCCAGTAGTATCTCCGGGGCCAACGTCCTGACTTTC
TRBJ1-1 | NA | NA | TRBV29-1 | CSVEDLETADNPRAFF | TGCAGCGTTGAAGATCTCGAGACAGCCGACAATCCCAGGGCTTTCTTT
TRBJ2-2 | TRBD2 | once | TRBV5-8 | CASSLAGPYTGELFF | TGTGCCAGCAGCTTAGCGGGACCCTACACCGGGGAGCTGTTTTTT
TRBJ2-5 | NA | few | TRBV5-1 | CASMLRGAETQYF | TGCGCCAGCATGTTGCGGGGCGCGGAGACCCAGTACTTC
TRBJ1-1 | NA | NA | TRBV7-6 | CASSLGGESTEAFF | TGTGCCAGCAGCTTAGGGGGGGAGAGCACTGAAGCTTTCTTT
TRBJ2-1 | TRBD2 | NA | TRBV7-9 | CASSVSLAGVSNEQFF | TGTGCCAGCAGCGTATCTCTAGCGGGAGTATCCAATGAGCAGTTCTTC
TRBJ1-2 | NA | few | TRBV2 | CASSVHGEKGGYTF | TGTGCCAGCAGTGTTCACGGGGAAAAAGGTGGCTACACCTTC
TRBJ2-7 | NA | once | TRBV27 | CASRAAKISYEQYF | TGTGCCAGCAGGGCGGCTAAAATTTCCTACGAGCAGTACTTC
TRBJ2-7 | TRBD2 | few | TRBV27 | CASSLQRGPHEQYF | TGTGCCAGCAGTTTACAGCGGGGACCCCACGAGCAGTACTTC
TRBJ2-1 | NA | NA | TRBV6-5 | CASSPDRSSYNEQFF | TGTGCCAGCAGTCCTGACAGGAGCTCCTACAATGAGCAGTTCTTC